This note documents a single T cell receptor (beta chain) sequence. The antigen is not known. The entirety of the isolated RNA underwent reverse transcription, so expressed TCRB transcripts were sequenced. TCRdb keeps only in-frame clones here, not all; method: immunoSEQ multiplex PCR. Of hundreds of thousands of clones listed, 13% to 15% are singletons. The J segment lost 4 bases and the V segment lost 6 bases, leaving 3 bases of the junction unmatched. The CDR3 loop spans 13 amino acids. Per germline, CDR1 MNHNS and CDR2 SASEGT. The data belong to a study of beta chain features in type 1 diabetes. A single heparinised blood sample, averaging approximately 0.12 L, was obtained per donor. Purity of each sorted population was above 98%. Study-wide findings and caveats: In the patient group, naive, central memory and Treg TCRB repertoires seemed more alike than in the healthy donor group. The study left unresolved whether HLA type influences TCRB rearrangement.

V usage is TRBV6-1 and J usage is TRBJ2-7, with TRBD2 identical over 10 bases. This sequence originates from a young man in good health. What was sequenced was central memory CD4+ T cells from blood. The chain's CDR3 is CASRKTSGYEQYV. The CDR3 DNA follows: TGTGCCAGCAGGAAGACTAGCGGGTACGAGCAGTACGTC.